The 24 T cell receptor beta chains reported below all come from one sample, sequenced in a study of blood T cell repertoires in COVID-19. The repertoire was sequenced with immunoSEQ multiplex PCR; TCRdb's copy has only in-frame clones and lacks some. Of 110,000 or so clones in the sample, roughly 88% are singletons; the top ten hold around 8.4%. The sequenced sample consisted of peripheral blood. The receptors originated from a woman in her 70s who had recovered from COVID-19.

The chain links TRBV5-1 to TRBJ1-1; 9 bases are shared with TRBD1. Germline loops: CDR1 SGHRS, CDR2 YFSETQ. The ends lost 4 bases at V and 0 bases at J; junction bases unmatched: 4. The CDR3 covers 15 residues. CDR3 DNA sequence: TGCGCCAGCAGCGCACAGGGGGCGGTGAACACTGAAGCTTTCTTT. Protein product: CASSAQGAVNTEAFF.

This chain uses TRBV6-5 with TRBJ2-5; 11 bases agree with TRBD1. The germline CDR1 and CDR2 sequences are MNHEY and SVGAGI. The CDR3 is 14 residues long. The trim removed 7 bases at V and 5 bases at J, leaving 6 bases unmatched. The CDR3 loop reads CASNWGQGGETQYF. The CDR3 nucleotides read TGTGCCAGCAACTGGGGACAGGGGGGTGAGACCCAGTACTTC.

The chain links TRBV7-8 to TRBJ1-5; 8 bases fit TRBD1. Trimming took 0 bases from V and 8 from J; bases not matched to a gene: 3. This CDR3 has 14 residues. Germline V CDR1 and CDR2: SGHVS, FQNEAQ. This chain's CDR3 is CASSLAGQAKPQHF. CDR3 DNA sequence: TGTGCCAGCAGCTTAGCGGGACAGGCCAAGCCCCAGCATTTT.

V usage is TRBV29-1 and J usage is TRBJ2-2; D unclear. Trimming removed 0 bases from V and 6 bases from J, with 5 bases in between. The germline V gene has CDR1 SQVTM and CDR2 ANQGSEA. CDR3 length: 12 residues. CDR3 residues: CSVEEAAGELFF. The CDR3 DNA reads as TGCAGCGTTGAAGAGGCGGCCGGGGAGCTGTTTTTT.

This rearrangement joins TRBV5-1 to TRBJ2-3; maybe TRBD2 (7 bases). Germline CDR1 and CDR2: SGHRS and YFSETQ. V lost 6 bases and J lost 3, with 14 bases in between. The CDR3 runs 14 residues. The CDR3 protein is CASTTGRGTDTQYF. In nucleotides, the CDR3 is TGCGCCAGCACTACAGGGAGGGGGACAGATACGCAGTATTTT.

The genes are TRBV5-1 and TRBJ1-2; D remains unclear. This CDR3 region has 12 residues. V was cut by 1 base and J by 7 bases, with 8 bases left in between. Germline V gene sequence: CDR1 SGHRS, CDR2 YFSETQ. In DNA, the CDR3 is TGCGCCAGCAGCTTGCCGGGAGGTGGCTACACCTTC. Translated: CASSLPGGGYTF.

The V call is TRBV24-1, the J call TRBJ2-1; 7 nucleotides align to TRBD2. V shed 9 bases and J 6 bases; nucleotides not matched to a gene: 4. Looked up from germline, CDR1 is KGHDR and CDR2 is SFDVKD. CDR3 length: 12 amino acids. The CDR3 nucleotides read TGTGCCACCTCCGGGACTATCAATGAGCAGTTCTTC. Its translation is CATSGTINEQFF.

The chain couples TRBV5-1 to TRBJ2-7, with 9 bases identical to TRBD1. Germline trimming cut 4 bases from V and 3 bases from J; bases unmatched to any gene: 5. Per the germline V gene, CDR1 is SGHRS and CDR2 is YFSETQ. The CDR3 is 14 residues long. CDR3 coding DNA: TGCGCCAGCAGCGTTGGGACAGGGTACTACGAGCAGTACTTC. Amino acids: CASSVGTGYYEQYF.

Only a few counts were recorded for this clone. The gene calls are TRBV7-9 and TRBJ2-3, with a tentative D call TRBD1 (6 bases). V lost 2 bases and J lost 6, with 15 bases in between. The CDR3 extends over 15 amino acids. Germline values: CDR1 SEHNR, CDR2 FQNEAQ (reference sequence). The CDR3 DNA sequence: TGTGCCAGCAGCTTACCCGGCCAGGGGTGGGATACGCAGTATTTT. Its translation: CASSLPGQGWDTQYF.

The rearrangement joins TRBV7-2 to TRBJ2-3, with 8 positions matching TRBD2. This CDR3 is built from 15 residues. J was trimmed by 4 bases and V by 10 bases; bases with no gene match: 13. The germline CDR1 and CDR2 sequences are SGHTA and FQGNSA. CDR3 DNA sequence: TGTGCCACCAGGGGACCGGGACTAGGTTCAGATACGCAGTATTTT. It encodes CATRGPGLGSDTQYF.

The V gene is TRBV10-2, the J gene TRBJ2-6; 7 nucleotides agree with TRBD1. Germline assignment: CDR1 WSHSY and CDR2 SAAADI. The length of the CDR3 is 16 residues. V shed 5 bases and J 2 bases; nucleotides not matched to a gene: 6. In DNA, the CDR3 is TGCGCCAGCAGTTTAACAGGGGCGGCTGGGGCCAACGTCCTGACTTTC. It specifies CASSLTGAAGANVLTF.

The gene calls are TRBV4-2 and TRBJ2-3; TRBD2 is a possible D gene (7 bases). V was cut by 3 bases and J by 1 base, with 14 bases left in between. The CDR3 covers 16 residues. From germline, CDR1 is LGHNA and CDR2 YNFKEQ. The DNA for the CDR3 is TGTGCCAGCAGCCAGGGGGGGGCAGAGGGCACAGATACGCAGTATTTT. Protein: CASSQGGAEGTDTQYF.

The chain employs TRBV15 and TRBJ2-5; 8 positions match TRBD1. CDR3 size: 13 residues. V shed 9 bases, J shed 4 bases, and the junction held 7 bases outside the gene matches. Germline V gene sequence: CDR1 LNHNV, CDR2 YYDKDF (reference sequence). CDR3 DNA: TGTGCCACAGGTCGACAGGGGACAGAGACCCAGTACTTC. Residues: CATGRQGTETQYF.

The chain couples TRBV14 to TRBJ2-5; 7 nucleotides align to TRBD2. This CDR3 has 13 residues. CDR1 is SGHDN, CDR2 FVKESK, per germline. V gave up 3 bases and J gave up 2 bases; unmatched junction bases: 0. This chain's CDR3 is CASSHSGQETQYF. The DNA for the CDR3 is TGTGCCAGCAGCCATAGCGGGCAAGAGACCCAGTACTTC.

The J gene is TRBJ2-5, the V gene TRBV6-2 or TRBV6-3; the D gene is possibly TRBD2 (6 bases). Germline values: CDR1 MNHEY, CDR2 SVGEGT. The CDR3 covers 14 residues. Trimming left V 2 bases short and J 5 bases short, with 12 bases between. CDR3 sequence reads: CASSYGTGRETQYF. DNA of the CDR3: TGTGCCAGCAGTTACGGGACTGGAAGGGAGACCCAGTACTTC.

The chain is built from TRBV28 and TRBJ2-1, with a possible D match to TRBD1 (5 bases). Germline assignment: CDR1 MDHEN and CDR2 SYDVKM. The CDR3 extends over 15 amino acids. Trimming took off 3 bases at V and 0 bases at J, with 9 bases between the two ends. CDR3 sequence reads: CASSFLGASYNEQFF. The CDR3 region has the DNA TGTGCCAGCAGTTTCCTAGGGGCCTCCTACAATGAGCAGTTCTTC.

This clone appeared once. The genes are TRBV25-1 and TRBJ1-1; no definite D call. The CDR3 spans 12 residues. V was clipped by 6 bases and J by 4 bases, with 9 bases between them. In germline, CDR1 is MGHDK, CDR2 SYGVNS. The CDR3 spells CASRRGLTEAFF. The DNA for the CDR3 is TGTGCCAGCAGGCGAGGGCTCACTGAAGCTTTCTTT.

The CDR3 sequence: CASSPGGQVFSGNTIYF. The DNA for the CDR3 is TGTGCCAGCAGCCCCGGGGGACAGGTGTTCTCTGGAAACACCATATATTTT. The chain combines TRBV9 with TRBJ1-3; 8 bases match TRBD1. The V and J ends lost 4 bases and 0 bases, in that order; junction bases with no gene match: 9. The germline V gene encodes CDR1 SGDLS and CDR2 YYNGEE. The CDR3 has 17 amino acids.

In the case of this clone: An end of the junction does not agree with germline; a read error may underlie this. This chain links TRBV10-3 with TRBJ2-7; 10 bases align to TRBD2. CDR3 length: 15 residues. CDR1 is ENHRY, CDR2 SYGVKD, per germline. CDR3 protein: CAINERGGRENEQYF. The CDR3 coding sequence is TGTGCCATCAATGAGCGGGGGGGCCGGGAAAACGAGCAGTACTTC.

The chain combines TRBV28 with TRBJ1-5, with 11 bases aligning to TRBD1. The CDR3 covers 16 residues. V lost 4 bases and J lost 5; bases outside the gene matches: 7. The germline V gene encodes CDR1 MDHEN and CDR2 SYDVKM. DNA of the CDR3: TGTGCCAGCAGTTGGACAGGGGGCTACTACTATCAGCCCCAGCATTTT. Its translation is CASSWTGGYYYQPQHF.

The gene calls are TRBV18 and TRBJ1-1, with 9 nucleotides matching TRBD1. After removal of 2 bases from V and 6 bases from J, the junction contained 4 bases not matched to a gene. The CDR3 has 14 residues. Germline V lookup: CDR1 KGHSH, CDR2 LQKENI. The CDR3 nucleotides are TGTGCCAGCTCACCAGACAGGGGGTTGGCTGAAGCTTTCTTT. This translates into CASSPDRGLAEAFF.

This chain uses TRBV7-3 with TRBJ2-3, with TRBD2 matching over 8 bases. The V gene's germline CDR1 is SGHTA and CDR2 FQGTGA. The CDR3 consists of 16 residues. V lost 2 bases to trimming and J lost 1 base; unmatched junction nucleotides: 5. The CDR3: CASSLAPGGGTDTQYF. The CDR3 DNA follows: TGTGCCAGCAGCTTAGCCCCGGGAGGGGGCACAGATACGCAGTATTTT.

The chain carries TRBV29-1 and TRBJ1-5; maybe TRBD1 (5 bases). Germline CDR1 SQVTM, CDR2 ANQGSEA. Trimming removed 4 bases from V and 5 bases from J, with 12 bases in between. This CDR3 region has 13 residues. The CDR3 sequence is CSVGARVDQPQHF. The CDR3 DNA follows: TGCAGCGTTGGGGCCAGGGTCGATCAGCCCCAGCATTTT.

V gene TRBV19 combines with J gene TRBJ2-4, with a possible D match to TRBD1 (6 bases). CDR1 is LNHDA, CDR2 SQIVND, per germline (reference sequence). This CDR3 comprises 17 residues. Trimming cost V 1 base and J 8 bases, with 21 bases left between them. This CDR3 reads CASSIGRITGKGDIQYF. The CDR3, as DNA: TGTGCCAGTAGTATAGGGCGTATCACAGGGAAAGGGGACATTCAGTACTTC.